This T cell receptor (beta chain) was captured by sequencing in a study of blood T cell repertoires in COVID-19 (dated by TCRdb to 2018 to 2021). In the study overall: Samples from collaborators originated in the United States, Italy and Spain and spanned both the acute and convalescent phases of COVID-19. The prospective study material was composed of cDNA or gDNA derived from T cells, B-cell-depleted T cells, or PBMCs. Subjects who had been exposed to COVID-19, were actively infected with it, or had recovered from it provided the deeply sampled blood TCRbeta repertoires that made up the dataset. The repertoires were made available in a free public database intended to serve as a resource for research on the immune response to SARS-CoV-2. The samples were drawn from two sources: the first 160 participants of the ongoing ImmuneRACE study, and fewer than 1,500 subjects contributed by 6 global collaborators. Sample metadata almost always included a de-identified subject ID, COVID-19 status, age in years and sex. Where available, HLA class I and class II types were obtained from metadata supplied by the sample provider rather than from assay-based typing. The research as a whole found: The quantity of clinical and demographic metadata differed by source and by participant and was supplied without curation.

Collaborating institutions collected whole blood in K2EDTA tubes following their own protocols. Collaborator samples were shipped for TCRbeta analysis as frozen whole blood, isolated PBMCs, or DNA extracted from either sample type. TCRbeta CDR3 regions were amplified from genomic DNA by means of the immunoSEQ Assay, a bias-controlled multiplex PCR. Per the authors' processing: The number of nucleated cells in each sample was estimated by amplification of reference gene primers within the assay. To quantify the absolute abundance of each unique TCRbeta CDR3 rearrangement, sequence reads were collapsed and filtered. Productive Simpson clonality was computed per sample as the square root of Simpson's diversity index over productive rearrangements. TCRdb retrieved this table from immuneACCESS and kept in-frame rearrangements only. Not all clones are present; in checked studies, unresolved V genes account for under half, and no reason is known for the remainder. V, J and clone size reflect that table, while D and trimming were determined from the DNA. The sample table lists fewer than 250,000 clones, more than 75% of them with a count of one. 4% to 4.5% of the sample belongs to the ten largest clones.

In regard to this clone: Its antigen is still unknown. No base quality information exists; no much larger clone differs at one position.

The CDR3 runs 14 amino acids, cysteine and phenylalanine included. This entry keeps only the CDR3 DNA: 42 bases, framed from base 1. CDR1 SGDLS and CDR2 YYNGEE were looked up in the germline V gene. Ends trimmed: V by 4 bases, J by 2 bases; bases unmatched to a gene: 5. Sequenced sample: peripheral blood. The TCR originated in a man in his fifties with acute or convalescent COVID-19. Recombination connected TRBV9 to TRBJ2-5, with TRBD1 identical over 7 junction bases. The CDR3 protein: CASSPGTAQETQYF. DNA sequence: TGTGCCAGCAGCCCCGGGACAGCGCAAGAGACCCAGTACTTC.